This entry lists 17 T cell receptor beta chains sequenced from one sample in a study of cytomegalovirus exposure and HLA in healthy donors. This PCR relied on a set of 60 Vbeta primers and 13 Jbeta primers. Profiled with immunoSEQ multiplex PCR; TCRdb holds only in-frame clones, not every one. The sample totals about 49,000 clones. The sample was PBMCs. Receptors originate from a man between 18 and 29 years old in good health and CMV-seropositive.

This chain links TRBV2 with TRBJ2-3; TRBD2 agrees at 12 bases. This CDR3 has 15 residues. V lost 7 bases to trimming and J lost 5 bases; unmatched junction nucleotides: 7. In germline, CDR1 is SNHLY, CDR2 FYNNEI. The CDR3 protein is CASTTSGSVLDTQYF. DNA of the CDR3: TGTGCCAGCACGACTAGCGGGAGTGTTTTAGATACGCAGTATTTT.

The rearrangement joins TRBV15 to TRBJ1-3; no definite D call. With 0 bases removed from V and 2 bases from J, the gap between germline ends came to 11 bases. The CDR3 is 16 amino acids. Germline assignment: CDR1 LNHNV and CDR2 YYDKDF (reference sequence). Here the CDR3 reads CATSRDLLGAGNTIYF. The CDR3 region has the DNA TGTGCCACCAGCAGAGATCTGCTAGGAGCTGGAAACACCATATATTTT. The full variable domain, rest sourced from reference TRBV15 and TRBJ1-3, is DAMVIQNPRYQVTQFGKPVTLSCSQTLNHNVMYWYQQKSSQAPKLLFHYYDKDFNNEADTPDNFQSRRPNTSFCFLDIRSPGLGDTAMYLCATSRDLLGAGNTIYFGEGSWLTVV.

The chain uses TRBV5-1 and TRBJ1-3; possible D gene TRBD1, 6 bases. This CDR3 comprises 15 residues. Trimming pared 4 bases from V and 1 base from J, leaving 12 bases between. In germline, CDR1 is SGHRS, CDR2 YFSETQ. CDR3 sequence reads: CASSGDTSSGNTIYF. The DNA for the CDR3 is TGCGCCAGCAGCGGGGACACCTCTTCTGGAAACACCATATATTTT.

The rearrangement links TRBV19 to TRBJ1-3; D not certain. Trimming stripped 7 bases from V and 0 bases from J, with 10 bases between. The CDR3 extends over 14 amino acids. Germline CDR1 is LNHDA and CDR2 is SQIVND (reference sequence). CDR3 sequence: CASKPESSGNTIYF. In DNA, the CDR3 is TGTGCCAGTAAGCCGGAGAGCTCTGGAAACACCATATATTTT.

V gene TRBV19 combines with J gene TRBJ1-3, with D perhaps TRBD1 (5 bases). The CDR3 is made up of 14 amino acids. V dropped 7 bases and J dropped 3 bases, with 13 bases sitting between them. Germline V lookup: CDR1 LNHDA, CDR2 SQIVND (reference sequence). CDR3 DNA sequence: TGTGCCAGTACCATGGGGGGACTTGGAAACACCATATATTTT. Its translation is CASTMGGLGNTIYF.

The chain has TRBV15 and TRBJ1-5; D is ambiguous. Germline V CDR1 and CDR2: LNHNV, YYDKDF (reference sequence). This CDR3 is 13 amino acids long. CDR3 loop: CAGREYSNQPQHF. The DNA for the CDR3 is TGTGCGGGGAGGGAGTATAGCAATCAGCCCCAGCATTTT.

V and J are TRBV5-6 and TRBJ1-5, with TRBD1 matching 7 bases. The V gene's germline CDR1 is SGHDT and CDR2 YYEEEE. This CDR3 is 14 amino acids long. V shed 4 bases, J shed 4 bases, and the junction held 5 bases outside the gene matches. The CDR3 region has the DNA TGTGCCAGCAGCAATAGGGACAGTAATCAGCCCCAGCATTTT. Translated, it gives CASSNRDSNQPQHF.

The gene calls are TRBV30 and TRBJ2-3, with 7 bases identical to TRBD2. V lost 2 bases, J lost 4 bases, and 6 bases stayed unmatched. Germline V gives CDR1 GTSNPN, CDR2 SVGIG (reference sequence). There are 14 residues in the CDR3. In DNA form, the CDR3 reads TGTGCCTGGAGTCTTGGACTAGGAGCAGATACGCAGTATTTT. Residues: CAWSLGLGADTQYF.

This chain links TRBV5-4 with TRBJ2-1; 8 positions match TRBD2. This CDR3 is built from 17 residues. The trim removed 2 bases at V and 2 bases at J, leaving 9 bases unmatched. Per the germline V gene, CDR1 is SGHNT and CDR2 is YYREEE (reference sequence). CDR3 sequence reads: CASSFTGGRFPYNEQFF. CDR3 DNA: TGTGCCAGCAGCTTTACGGGCGGGAGGTTTCCCTACAATGAGCAGTTCTTC.

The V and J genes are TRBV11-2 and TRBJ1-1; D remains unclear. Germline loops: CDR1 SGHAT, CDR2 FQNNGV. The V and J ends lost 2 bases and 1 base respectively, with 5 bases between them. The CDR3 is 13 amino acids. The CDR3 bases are TGTGCCAGCAGCTTAAGAGAGAACACTGAAGCTTTCTTT. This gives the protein CASSLRENTEAFF.

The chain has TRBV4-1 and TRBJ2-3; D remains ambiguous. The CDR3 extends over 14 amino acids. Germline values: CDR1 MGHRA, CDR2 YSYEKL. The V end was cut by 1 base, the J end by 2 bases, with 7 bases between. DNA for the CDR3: TGCGCCAGCAGCCAAGGAAGCAACACAGATACGCAGTATTTT. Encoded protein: CASSQGSNTDTQYF.

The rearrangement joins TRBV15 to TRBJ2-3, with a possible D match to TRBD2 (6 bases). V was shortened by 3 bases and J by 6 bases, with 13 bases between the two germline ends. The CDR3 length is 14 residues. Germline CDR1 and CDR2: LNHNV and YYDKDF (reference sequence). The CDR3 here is CATSSLRGGDTQYF. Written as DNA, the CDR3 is TGTGCCACCAGCAGTCTGCGGGGCGGGGATACGCAGTATTTT. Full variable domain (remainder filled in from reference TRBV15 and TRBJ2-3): DAMVIQNPRYQVTQFGKPVTLSCSQTLNHNVMYWYQQKSSQAPKLLFHYYDKDFNNEADTPDNFQSRRPNTSFCFLDIRSPGLGDTAMYLCATSSLRGGDTQYFGPGTRLTVL.

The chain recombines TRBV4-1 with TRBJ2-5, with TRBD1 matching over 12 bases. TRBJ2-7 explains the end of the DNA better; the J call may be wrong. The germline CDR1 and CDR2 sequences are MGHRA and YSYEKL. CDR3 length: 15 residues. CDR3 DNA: TGCGCCAGCAGCCAAGAATGGGACAGGGGGCCCGAGCAGTACTTC. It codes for CASSQEWDRGPEQYF.

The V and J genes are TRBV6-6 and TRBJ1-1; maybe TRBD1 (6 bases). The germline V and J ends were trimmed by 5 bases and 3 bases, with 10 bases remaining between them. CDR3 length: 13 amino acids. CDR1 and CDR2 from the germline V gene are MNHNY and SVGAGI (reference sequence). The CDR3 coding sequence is TGTGCCAGCAGTACTAACAGGGACACTGAAGCTTTCTTT. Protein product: CASSTNRDTEAFF.

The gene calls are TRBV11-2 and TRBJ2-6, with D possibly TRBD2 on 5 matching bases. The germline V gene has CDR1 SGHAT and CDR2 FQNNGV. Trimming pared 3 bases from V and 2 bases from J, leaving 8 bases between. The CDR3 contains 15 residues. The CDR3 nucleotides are TGTGCCAGCAGCTTCACGGGGACTGGGGCCAACGTCCTGACTTTC. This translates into CASSFTGTGANVLTF.

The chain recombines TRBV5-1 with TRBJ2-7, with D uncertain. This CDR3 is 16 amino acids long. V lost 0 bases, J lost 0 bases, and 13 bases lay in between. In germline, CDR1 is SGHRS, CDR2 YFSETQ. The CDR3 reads CASSLALQTTSYEQYF. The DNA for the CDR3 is TGCGCCAGCAGCTTGGCGCTGCAAACAACCTCCTACGAGCAGTACTTC. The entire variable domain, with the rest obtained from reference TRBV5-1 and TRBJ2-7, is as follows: KAGVTQTPRYLIKTRGQQVTLSCSPISGHRSVSWYQQTPGQGLQFLFEYFSETQRNKGNFPGRFSGRQFSNSRSEMNVSTLELGDSALYLCASSLALQTTSYEQYFGPGTRLTVT.

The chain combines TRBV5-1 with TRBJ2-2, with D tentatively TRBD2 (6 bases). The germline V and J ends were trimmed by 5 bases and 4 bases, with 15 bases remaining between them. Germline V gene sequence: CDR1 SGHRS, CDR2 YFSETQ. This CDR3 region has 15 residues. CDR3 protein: CASRPGLRSTGELFF. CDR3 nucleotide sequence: TGCGCCAGCAGGCCGGGACTCAGGTCCACCGGGGAGCTGTTTTTT.